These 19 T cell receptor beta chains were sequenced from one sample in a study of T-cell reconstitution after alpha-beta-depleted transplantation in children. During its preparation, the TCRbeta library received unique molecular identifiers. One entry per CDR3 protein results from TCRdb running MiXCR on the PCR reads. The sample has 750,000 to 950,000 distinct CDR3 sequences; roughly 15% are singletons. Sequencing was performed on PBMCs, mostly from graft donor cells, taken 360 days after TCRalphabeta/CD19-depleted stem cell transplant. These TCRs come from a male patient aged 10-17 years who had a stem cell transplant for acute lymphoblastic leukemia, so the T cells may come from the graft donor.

The CDR3 sequence is CASSAGLAESYEQYF. CDR3 nucleotide sequence: TGTGCCAGCAGCGCGGGACTAGCGGAGTCCTACGAGCAGTACTTC. The V gene is TRBV9, the J gene TRBJ2-7; 11 nucleotides line up with TRBD2. This CDR3 has 15 amino acids. CDR1 SGDLS and CDR2 YYNGEE come from the germline V gene. Trimming at V came to 3 bases and at J to 1 base, leaving 3 bases not matched to a gene.

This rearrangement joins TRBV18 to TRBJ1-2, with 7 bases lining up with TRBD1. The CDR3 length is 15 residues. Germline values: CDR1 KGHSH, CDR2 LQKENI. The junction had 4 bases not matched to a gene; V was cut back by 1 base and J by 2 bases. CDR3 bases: TGTGCCAGCTCACCACTGGGACAGTACAACTATGGCTACACCTTC. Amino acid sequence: CASSPLGQYNYGYTF.

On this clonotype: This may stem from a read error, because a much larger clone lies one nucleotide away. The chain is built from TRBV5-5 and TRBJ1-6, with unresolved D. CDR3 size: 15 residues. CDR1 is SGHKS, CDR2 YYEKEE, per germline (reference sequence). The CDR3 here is CASSLDYFYNTPLHF. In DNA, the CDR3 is TGTGCCAGCAGCTTGGATTATTTTTATAATACACCCCTCCACTTT. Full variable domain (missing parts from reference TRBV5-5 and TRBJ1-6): DAGVTQSPTHLIKTRGQQVTLRCSPISGHKSVSWYQQVLGQGPQFIFQYYEKEERGRGNFPDRFSARQFPNYSSELNVNALLLGDSALYLCASSLDYFYNTPLHFGNGTRLTVT.

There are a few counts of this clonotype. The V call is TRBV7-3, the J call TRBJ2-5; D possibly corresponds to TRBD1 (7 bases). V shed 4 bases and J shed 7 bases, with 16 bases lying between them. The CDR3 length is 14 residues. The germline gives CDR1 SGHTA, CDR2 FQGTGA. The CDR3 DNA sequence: TGTGCCAGCAGCTCGACCGGGCAGGGGGGGACCCAGTACTTC. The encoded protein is CASSSTGQGGTQYF.

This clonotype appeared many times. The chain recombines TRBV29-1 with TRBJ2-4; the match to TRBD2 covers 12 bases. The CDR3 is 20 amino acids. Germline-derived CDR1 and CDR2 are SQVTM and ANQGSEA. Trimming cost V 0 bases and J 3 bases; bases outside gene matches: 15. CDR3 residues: CSVEDFRASGRARGKNIQYF. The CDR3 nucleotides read TGCAGCGTTGAAGATTTTAGGGCTAGCGGGAGGGCCAGGGGCAAAAACATTCAGTACTTC.

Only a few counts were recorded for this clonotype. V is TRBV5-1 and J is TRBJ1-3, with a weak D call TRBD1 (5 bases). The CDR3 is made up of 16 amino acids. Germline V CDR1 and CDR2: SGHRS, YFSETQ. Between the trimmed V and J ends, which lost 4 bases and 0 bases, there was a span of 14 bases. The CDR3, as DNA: TGCGCCAGCAGCCTAGAGGGACCGTTCTCTGGAAACACCATATATTTT. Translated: CASSLEGPFSGNTIYF.

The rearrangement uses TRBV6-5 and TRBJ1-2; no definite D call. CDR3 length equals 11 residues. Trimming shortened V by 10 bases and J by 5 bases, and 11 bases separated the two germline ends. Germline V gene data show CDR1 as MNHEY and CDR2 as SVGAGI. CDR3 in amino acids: CATTGNYGYTF. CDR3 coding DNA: TGTGCCACCACGGGAAATTATGGCTACACCTTC.

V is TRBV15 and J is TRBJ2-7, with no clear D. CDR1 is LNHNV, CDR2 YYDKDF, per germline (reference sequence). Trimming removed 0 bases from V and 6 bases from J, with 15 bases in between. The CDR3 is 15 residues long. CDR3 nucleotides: TGTGCCACCAGCAGAGACGTAGCTGTGCGAGGCGAGCAGTACTTC. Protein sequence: CATSRDVAVRGEQYF. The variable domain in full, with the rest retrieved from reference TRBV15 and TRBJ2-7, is DAMVIQNPRYQVTQFGKPVTLSCSQTLNHNVMYWYQQKSSQAPKLLFHYYDKDFNNEADTPDNFQSRRPNTSFCFLDIRSPGLGDTAMYLCATSRDVAVRGEQYFGPGTRLTVT.

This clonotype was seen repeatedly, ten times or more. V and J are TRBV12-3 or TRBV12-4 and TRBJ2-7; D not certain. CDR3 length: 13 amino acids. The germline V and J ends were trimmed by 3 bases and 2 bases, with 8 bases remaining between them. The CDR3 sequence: CASSFSDPYEQYF. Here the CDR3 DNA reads TGTGCCAGCAGTTTTTCGGACCCCTACGAGCAGTACTTC.

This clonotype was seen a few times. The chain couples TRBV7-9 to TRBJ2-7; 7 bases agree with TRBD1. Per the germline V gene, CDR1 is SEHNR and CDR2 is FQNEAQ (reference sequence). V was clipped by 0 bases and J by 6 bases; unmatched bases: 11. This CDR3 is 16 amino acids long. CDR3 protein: CASSLAPGTVALEQYF. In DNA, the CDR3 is TGTGCCAGCAGCTTAGCCCCCGGGACAGTGGCCCTCGAGCAGTACTTC.

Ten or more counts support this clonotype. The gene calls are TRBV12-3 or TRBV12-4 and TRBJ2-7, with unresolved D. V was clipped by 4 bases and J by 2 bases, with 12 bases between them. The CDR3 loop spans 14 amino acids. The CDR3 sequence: CASSSEAWAYEQYF. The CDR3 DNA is TGTGCCAGCAGTTCGGAAGCGTGGGCCTACGAGCAGTACTTC.

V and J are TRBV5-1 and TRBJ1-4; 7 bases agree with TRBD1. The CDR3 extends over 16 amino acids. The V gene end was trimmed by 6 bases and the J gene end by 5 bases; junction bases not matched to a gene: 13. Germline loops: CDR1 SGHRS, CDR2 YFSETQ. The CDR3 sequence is CASMTGYKGQNEKLFF. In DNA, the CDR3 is TGCGCCAGCATGACAGGGTATAAGGGACAAAATGAAAAACTGTTTTTT.

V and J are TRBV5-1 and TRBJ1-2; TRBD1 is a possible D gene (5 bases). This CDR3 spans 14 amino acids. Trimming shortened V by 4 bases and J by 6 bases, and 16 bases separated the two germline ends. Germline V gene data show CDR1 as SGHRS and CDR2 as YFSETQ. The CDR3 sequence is CASSVRTGGDGYTF. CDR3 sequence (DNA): TGCGCCAGCAGCGTACGCACTGGAGGGGATGGCTACACCTTC.

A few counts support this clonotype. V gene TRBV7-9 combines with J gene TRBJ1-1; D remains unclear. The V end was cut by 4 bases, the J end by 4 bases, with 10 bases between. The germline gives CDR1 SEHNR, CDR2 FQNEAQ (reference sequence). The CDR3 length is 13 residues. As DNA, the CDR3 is TGTGCCAGCAGCTCCATGGGGAGCACTGAAGCTTTCTTT. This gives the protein CASSSMGSTEAFF.

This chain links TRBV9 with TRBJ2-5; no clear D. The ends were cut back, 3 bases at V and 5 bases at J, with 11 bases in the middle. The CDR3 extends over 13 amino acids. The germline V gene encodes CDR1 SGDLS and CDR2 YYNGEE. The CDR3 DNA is TGTGCCAGCAGCGCACACACTCGGGAGACCCAGTACTTC. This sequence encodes CASSAHTRETQYF.

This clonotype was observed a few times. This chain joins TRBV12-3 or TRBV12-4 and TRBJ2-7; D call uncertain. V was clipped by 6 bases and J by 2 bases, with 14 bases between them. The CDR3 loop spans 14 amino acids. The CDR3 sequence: CASSPTSLTYEQYF. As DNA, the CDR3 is TGTGCCAGCAGCCCGACAAGTCTGACCTACGAGCAGTACTTC.

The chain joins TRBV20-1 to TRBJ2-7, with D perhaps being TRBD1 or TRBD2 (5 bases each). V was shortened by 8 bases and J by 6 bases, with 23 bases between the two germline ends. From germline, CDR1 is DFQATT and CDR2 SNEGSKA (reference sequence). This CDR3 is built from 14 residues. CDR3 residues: CSTFNPGPHLEQYF. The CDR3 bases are TGCAGTACCTTTAACCCGGGGCCCCACCTCGAGCAGTACTTC.

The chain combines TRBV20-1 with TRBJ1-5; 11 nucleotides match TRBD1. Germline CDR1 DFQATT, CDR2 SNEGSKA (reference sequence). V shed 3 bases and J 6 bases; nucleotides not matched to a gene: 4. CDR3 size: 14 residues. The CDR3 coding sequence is TGCAGTGCTAGTACGGACAGGGGGCTTCAGCCCCAGCATTTT. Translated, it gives CSASTDRGLQPQHF.

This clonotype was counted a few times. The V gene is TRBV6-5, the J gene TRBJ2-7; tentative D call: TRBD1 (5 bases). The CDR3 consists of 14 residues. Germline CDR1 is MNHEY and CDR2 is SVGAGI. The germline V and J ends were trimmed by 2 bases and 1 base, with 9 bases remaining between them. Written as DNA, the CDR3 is TGTGCCAGCAGTTACGACAGTGCTTCCTACGAGCAGTACTTC. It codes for CASSYDSASYEQYF.